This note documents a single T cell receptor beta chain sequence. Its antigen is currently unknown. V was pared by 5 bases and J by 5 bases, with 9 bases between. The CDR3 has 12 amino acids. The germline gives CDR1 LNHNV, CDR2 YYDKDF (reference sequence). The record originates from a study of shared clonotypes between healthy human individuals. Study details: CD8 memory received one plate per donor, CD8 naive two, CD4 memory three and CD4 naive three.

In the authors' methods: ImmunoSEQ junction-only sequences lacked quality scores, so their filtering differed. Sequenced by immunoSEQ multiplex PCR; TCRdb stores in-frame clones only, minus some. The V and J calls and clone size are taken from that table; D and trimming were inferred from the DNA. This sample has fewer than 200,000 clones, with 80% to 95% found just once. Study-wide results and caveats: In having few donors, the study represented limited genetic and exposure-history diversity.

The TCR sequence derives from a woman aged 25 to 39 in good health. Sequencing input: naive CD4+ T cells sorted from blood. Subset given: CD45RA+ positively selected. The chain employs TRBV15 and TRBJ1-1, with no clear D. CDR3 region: CATSGPRTEAFF. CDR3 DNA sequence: TGTGCCACCAGCGGTCCTCGGACTGAAGCTTTCTTT. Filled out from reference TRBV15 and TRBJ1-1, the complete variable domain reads DAMVIQNPRYQVTQFGKPVTLSCSQTLNHNVMYWYQQKSSQAPKLLFHYYDKDFNNEADTPDNFQSRRPNTSFCFLDIRSPGLGDTAMYLCATSGPRTEAFFGQGTRLTVV.